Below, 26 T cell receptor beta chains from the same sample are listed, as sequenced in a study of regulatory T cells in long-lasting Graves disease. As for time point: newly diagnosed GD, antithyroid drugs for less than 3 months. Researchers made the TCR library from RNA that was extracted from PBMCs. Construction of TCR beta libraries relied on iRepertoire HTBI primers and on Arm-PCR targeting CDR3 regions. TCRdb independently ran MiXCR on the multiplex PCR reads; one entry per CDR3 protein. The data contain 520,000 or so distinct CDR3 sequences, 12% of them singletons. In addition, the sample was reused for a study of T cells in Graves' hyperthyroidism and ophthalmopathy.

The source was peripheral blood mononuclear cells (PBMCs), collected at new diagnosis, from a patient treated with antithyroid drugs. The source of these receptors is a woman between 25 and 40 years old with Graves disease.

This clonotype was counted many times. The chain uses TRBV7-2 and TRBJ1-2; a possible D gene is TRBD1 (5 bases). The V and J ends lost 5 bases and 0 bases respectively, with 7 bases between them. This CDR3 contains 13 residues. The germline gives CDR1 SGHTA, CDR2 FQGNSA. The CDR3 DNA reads TGTGCCAGCAGCCAGGGAGCTAACTATGGCTACACCTTC. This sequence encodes CASSQGANYGYTF. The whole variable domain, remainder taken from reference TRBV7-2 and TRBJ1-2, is GAGVSQSPSNKVTEKGKDVELRCDPISGHTALYWYRQSLGQGLEFLIYFQGNSAPDKSGLPSDRFSAERTGGSVSTLTIQRTQQEDSAVYLCASSQGANYGYTFGSGTRLTVV.

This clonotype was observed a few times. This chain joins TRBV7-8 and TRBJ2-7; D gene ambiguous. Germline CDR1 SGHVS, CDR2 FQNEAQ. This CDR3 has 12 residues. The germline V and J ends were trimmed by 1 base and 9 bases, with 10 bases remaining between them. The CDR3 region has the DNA TGTGCCAGCAGCTTAGGGGTTTCTGGGCAGTACTTC. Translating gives CASSLGVSGQYF.

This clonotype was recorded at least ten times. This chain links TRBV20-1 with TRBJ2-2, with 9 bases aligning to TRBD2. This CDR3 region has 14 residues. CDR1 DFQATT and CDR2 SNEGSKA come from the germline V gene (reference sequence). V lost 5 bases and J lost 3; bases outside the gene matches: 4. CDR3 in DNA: TGCAGTGCTCGGGCGGGAGGGGACACCGGGGAGCTGTTTTTT. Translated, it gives CSARAGGDTGELFF.

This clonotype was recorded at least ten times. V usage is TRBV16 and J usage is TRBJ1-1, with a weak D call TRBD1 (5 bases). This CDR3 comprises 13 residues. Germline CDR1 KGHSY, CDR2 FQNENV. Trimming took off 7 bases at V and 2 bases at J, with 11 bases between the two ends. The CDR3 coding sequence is TGTGCCAGCACCGCCGACAGAAACACTGAAGCTTTCTTT. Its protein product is CASTADRNTEAFF.

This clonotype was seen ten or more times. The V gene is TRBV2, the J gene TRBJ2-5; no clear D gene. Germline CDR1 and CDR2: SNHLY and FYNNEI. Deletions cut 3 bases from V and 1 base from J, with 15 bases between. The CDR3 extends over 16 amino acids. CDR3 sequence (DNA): TGTGCCAGCAGTGAGGCTTGGGGATGGCCCCAAGAGACCCAGTACTTC. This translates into CASSEAWGWPQETQYF. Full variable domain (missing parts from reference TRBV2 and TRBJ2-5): EPEVTQTPSHQVTQMGQEVILRCVPISNHLYFYWYRQILGQKVEFLVSFYNNEISEKSEIFDDQFSVERPDGSNFTLKIRSTKLEDSAMYFCASSEAWGWPQETQYFGPGTRLLVL.

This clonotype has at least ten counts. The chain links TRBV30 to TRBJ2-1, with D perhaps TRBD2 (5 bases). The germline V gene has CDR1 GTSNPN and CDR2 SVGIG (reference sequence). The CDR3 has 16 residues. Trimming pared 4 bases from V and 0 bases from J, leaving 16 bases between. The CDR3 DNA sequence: TGTGCCTGGACCATTCGGAGGCTTAGCTCCTACAATGAGCAGTTCTTC. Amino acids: CAWTIRRLSSYNEQFF.

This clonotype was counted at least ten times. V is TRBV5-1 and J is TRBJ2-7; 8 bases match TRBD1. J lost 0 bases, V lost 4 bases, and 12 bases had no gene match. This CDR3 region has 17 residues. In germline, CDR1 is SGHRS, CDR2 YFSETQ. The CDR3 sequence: CASSPRARQGSSYEQYF. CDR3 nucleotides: TGCGCCAGCAGCCCCAGAGCCCGACAGGGGAGCTCCTACGAGCAGTACTTC.

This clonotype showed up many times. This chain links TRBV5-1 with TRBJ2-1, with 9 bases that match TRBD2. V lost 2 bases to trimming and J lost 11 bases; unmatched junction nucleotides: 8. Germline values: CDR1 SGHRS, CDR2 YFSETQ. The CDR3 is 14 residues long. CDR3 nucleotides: TGCGCCAGCAGCTTCACAGAGGGACTAGCCCAGCAGTTCTTC. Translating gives CASSFTEGLAQQFF.

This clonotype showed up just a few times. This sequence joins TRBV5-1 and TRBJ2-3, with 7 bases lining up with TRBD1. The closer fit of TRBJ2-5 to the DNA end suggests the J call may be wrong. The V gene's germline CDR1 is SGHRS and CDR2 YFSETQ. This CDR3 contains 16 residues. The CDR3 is CASSLVYRGPSKTQYF. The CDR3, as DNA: TGCGCCAGCAGCTTGGTTTATAGGGGGCCTTCGAAGACCCAGTACTTC.

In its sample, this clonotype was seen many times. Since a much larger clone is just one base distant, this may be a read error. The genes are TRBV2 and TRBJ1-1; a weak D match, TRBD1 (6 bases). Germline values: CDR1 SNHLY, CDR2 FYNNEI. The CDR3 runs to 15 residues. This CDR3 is CASSELGAMNTEASF. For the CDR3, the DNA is TGTGCCAGCAGTGAATTGGGGGCTATGAACACTGAAGCTTCCTTT.

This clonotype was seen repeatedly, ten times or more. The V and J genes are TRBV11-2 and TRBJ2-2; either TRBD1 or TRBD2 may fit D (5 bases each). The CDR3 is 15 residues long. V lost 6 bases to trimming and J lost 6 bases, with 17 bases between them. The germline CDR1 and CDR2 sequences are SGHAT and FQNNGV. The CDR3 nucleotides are TGTGCCAGCAGTTCAAGGGGAGTCCGGGCCGGGGAGCTGTTTTTT. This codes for CASSSRGVRAGELFF.

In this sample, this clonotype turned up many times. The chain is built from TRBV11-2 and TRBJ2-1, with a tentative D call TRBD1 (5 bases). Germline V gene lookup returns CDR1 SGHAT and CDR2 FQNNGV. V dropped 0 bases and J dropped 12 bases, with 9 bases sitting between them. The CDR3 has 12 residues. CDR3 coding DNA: TGTGCCAGCAGCTTAGAAGGGGAATGGCAGTTCTTC. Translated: CASSLEGEWQFF.

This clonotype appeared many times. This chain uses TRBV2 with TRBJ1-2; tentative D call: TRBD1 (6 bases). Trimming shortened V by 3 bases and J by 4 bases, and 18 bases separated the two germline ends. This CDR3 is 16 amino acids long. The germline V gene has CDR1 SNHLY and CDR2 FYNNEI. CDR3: CASSDTTDRLPYGYTF. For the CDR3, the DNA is TGTGCCAGCAGTGATACCACTGACAGGTTACCCTATGGCTACACCTTC.

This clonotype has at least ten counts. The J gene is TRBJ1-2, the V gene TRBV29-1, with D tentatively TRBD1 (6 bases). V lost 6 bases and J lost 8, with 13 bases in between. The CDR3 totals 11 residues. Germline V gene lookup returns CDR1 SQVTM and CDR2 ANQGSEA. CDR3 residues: CSVTRGQGYTF. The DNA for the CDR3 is TGCAGCGTAACCAGGGGACAAGGCTACACCTTC.

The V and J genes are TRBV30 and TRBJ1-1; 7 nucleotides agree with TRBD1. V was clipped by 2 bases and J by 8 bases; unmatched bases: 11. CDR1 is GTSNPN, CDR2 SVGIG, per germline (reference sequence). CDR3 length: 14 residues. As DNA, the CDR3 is TGTGCCTGGAGTAGTAACCTCCGGGACAGAGAAGCTTTCTTT. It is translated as CAWSSNLRDREAFF.

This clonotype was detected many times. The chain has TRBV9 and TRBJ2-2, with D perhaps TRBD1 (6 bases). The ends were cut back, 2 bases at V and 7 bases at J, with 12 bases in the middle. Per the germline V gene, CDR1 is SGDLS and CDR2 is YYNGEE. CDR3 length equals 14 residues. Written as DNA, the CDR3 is TGTGCCAGCAGCGTCAGGGGAGAAGGCGGGGAGCTGTTTTTT. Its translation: CASSVRGEGGELFF.

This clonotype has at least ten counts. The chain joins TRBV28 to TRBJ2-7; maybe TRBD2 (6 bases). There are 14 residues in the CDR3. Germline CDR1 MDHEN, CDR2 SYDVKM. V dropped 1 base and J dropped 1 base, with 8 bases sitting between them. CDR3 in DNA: TGTGCCAGCAGTTTATACGGGACTTCCTACGAGCAGTACTTC. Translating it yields CASSLYGTSYEQYF. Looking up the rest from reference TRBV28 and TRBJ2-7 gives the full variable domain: DVKVTQSSRYLVKRTGEKVFLECVQDMDHENMFWYRQDPGLGLRLIYFSYDVKMKEKGDIPEGYSVSREKKERFSLILESASTNQTSMYLCASSLYGTSYEQYFGPGTRLTVT.

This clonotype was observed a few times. The CDR3 loop reads CASSQSSQERPYGYTF. The CDR3 DNA sequence: TGTGCCAGCAGCCAAAGTTCCCAGGAGAGGCCTTATGGCTACACCTTC. J is TRBJ1-2 and V is TRBV4-2; D remains ambiguous. V lost 2 bases and J 5 bases, leaving 18 bases between the germline ends. The germline V gene encodes CDR1 LGHNA and CDR2 YNFKEQ. The CDR3 is 16 amino acids.

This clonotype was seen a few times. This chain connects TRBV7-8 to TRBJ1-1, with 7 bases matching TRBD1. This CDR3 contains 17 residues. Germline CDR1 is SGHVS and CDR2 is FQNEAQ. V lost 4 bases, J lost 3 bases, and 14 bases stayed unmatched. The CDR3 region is CASSSTSGTEVDTEAFF. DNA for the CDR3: TGTGCCAGCAGCTCCACCTCCGGGACAGAAGTTGACACTGAAGCTTTCTTT.

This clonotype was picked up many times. For the CDR3, the DNA is TGTGCCAGTAGTATTTCAGGGGGCCAAGAGACCCAGTACTTC. Translation: CASSISGGQETQYF. The chain links TRBV19 to TRBJ2-5, with TRBD1 matching over 7 bases. The V and J ends lost 3 bases and 1 base, in that order; junction bases with no gene match: 2. Germline CDR1 reads LNHDA; CDR2 reads SQIVND (reference sequence). The CDR3 is made up of 14 amino acids. The whole variable domain, remainder taken from reference TRBV19 and TRBJ2-5, is DGGITQSPKYLFRKEGQNVTLSCEQNLNHDAMYWYRQDPGQGLRLIYYSQIVNDFQKGDIAEGYSVSREKKESFPLTVTSAQKNPTAFYLCASSISGGQETQYFGPGTRLLVL.

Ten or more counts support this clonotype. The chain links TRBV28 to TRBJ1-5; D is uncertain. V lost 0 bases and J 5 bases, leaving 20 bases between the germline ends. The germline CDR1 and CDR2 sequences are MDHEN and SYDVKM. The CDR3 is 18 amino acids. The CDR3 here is CASSLCVAEFCMDQPQHF. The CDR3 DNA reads TGTGCCAGCAGTTTATGCGTTGCGGAGTTCTGTATGGATCAGCCCCAGCATTTT.

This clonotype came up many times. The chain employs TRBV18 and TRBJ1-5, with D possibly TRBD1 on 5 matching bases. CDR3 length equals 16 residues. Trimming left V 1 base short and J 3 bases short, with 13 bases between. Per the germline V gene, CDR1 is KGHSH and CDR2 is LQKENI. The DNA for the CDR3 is TGTGCCAGCTCACCACGGGCTAGACAGCCCAATCAGCCCCAGCATTTT. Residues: CASSPRARQPNQPQHF.

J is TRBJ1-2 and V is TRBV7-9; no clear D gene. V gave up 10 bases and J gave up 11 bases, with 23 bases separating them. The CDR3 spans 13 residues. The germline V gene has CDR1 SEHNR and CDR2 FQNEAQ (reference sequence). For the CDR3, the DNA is TGTGCCACCCGGACCGGAAATGTATTGGGATACACCTTC. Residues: CATRTGNVLGYTF.

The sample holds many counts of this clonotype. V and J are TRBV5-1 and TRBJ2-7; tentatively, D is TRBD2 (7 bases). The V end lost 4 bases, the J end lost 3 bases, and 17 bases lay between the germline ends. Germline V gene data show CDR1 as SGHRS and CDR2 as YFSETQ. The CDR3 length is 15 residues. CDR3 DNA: TGCGCCAGCAGCCGGGGGGCTAGCGGATACTACGAGCAGTACTTC. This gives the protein CASSRGASGYYEQYF.

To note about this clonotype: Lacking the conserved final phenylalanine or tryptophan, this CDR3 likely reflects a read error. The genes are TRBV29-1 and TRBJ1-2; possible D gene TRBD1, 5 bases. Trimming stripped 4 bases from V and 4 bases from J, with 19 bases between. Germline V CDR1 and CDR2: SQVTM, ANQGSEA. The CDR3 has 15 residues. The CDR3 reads CSVAGGTGPGYGYTL. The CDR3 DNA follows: TGCAGCGTTGCGGGAGGGACGGGGCCAGGCTATGGCTACACCCTC.

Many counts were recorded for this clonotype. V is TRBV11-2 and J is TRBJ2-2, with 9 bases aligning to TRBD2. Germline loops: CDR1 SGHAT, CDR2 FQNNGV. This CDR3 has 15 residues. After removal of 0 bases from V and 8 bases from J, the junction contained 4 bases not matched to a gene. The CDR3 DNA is TGTGCCAGCAGCTTAGAGCCAGCGGGAGGTGGGGAGCTGTTTTTT. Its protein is CASSLEPAGGGELFF. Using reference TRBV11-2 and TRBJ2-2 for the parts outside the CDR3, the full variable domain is EAGVAQSPRYKIIEKRQSVAFWCNPISGHATLYWYQQILGQGPKLLIQFQNNGVVDDSQLPKDRFSAERLKGVDSTLKIQPAKLEDSAVYLCASSLEPAGGGELFFGEGSRLTVL.